These T cell receptor beta chains were read from a single sample in a study of shared clonotypes between healthy human individuals. TCRdb keeps only in-frame clones here, not all; method: immunoSEQ multiplex PCR. The sample shows 2 million to 3 million clones, under 95% of them seen only once. Specimen: naive CD4+ T cells from PBMCs. Receptor source: a man younger than 35 in good health. Some clones in this sample may be carry-over from other donors' samples. Both conserved end residues are part of each CDR3. The D gene is left open where the match is weak. For some rows the clone size is stated as once, few or many, or as a class when expanded; others skip it.

j_gene	abundance	v_gene	d_gene	len	CDR3aa	CDR3nt
TRBJ1-5	once	TRBV28	NA	13	CASSSVSNQPQHF	TGTGCCAGCAGTTCCGTCAGCAATCAGCCCCAGCATTTT
TRBJ1-5	NA	TRBV19	NA	16	CASSTILRWSNQPQHF	TGTGCCAGTAGTACCATCCTTAGGTGGAGCAATCAGCCCCAGCATTTT
TRBJ2-5	NA	TRBV10-3	TRBD2	18	CAISESRLAGGVQETQYF	TGTGCCATCAGTGAGTCGAGACTAGCGGGAGGGGTCCAAGAGACCCAGTACTTC
TRBJ2-4	NA	TRBV28	NA	12	CASLRAGNIQYF	TGTGCCAGCCTCCGGGCGGGAAACATTCAGTACTTC
TRBJ1-3	NA	TRBV30	NA	14	CAWSRSASGNTIYF	TGTGCCTGGAGTAGGTCAGCCTCTGGAAACACCATATATTTT
TRBJ1-4	NA	TRBV4-3	NA	15	CASSQGVGRDEKLFF	TGCGCCAGCAGCCAAGGGGTAGGCAGAGATGAAAAACTGTTTTTT
TRBJ2-7	once	TRBV6-1	NA	15	CASSEVAGASYEQYF	TGTGCCAGCAGTGAAGTTGCGGGGGCCTCCTACGAGCAGTACTTC
TRBJ2-2	NA	TRBV7-2	NA	16	CASSYHSTGNTGELFF	TGTGCCAGCAGCTACCATTCGACTGGCAACACCGGGGAGCTGTTTTTT
TRBJ2-7	NA	TRBV6-1	NA	13	CASSEIGTVLQYF	TGTGCCAGCAGTGAGATTGGTACAGTTCTACAGTACTTC
TRBJ1-1	NA	TRBV2	NA	16	CASWGPGTTANTEAFF	TGTGCCAGCTGGGGACCCGGGACAACCGCGAACACTGAAGCTTTCTTT
TRBJ2-1	NA	TRBV10-1	TRBD1	15	CASSDARQGDNEQFF	TGCGCCAGCAGTGACGCTAGACAGGGGGACAATGAGCAGTTCTTC
TRBJ1-2	NA	TRBV5-1	TRBD1	14	CASSGGQGSGSYTF	TGCGCCAGCAGCGGAGGACAGGGAAGTGGGAGCTACACCTTC
TRBJ1-2	once	TRBV19	NA	13	CASSGRPHYGYTF	TGTGCCAGTAGTGGCAGGCCCCACTATGGCTACACCTTC
TRBJ2-1	NA	TRBV2	NA	14	CASSRDSEVDEQFF	TGTGCCAGCAGTCGGGACTCGGAGGTCGATGAGCAGTTCTTC
TRBJ2-2	NA	TRBV27	NA	14	CASSFEANTGELFF	TGTGCCAGCAGTTTCGAAGCGAACACCGGGGAGCTGTTTTTT
TRBJ1-5	NA	TRBV28	NA	13	CASSLGQRQPQHF	TGTGCCAGCAGTTTGGGGCAGCGGCAGCCCCAGCATTTT
TRBJ1-1	NA	TRBV27	NA	16	CASSHISGGRGTEAFF	TGTGCCAGCAGTCACATCAGTGGGGGGCGCGGCACTGAAGCTTTCTTT